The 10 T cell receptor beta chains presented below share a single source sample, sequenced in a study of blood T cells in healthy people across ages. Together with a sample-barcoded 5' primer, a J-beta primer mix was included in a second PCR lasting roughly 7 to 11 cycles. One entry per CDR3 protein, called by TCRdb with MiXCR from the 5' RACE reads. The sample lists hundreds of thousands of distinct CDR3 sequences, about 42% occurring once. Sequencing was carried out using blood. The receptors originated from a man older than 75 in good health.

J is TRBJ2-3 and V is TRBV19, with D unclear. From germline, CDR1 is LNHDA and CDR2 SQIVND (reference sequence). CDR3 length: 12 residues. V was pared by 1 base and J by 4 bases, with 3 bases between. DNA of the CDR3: TGTGCCAGTAGTATAGTAGCAGATACGCAGTATTTT. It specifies CASSIVADTQYF.

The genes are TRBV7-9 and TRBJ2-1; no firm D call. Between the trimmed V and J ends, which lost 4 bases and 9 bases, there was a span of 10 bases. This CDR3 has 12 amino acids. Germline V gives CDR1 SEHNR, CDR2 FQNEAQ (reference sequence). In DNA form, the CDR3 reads TGTGCCAGCAGCTCCACTCTTAGTGAGCAGTTCTTC. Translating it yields CASSSTLSEQFF.

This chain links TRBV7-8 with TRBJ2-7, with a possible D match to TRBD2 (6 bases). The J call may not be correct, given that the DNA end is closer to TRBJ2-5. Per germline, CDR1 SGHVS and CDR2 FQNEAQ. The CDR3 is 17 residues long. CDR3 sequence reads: CASSLAFGSGRGETQYF. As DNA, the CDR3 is TGTGCCAGCAGCTTAGCGTTTGGTAGCGGAAGAGGGGAGACCCAGTACTTC.

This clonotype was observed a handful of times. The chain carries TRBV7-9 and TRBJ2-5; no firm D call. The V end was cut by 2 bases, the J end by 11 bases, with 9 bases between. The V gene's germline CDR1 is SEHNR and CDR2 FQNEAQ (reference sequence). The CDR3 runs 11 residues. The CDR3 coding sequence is TGTGCCAGCAGCTTATTTTTGGAGCAGTACTTC. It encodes CASSLFLEQYF.

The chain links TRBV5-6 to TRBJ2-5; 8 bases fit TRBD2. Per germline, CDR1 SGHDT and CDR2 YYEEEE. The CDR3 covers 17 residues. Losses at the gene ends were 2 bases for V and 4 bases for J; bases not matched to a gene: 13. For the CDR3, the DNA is TGTGCCAGCAGCTTACGGCGGGAGGATCGAGTGGGAGAGACCCAGTACTTC. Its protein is CASSLRREDRVGETQYF.

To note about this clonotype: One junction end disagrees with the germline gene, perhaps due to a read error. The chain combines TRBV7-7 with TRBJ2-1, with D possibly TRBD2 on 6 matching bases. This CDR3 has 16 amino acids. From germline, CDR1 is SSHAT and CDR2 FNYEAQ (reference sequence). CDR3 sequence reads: CASSSTRTGEVNEQFF. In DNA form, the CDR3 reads TGTGCTAGCAGCTCGACGCGGACGGGAGAGGTCAATGAGCAGTTCTTC.

This CDR3 reads CSAFPDSYNEQFF. CDR3 DNA sequence: TGCAGTGCTTTTCCGGACTCGTACAATGAGCAGTTCTTC. V usage is TRBV20-1 and J usage is TRBJ2-1, with D possibly TRBD2 on 5 matching bases. Germline CDR1 DFQATT, CDR2 SNEGSKA (reference sequence). This CDR3 spans 13 amino acids. Trimming cost V 5 bases and J 4 bases, with 12 bases left between them.

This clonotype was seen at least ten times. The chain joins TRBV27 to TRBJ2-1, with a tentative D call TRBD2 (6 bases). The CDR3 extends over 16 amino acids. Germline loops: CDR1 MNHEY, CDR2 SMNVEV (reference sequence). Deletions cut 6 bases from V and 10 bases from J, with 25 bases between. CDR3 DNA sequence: TGTGCCAGCAGCCTCCTTAGCGGCCTCGACGCCGGCGAGCAGTTCTTC. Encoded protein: CASSLLSGLDAGEQFF.

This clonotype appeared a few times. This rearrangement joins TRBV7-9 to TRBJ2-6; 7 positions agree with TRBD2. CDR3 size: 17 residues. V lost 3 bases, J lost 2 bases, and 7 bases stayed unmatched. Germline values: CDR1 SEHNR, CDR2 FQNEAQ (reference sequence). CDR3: CASSFSSGRAGANVLTF. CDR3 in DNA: TGTGCCAGCAGCTTTTCGTCAGGGAGGGCTGGGGCCAACGTCCTGACTTTC.

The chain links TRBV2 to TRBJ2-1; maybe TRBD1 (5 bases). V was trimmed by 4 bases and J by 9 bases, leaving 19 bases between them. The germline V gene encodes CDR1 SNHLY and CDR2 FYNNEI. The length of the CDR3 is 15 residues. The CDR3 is CASSVGAGYSGEQFF. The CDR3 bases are TGTGCCAGCAGTGTAGGGGCCGGTTATTCGGGTGAGCAGTTCTTC.